The present T cell receptor (beta chain) was sequenced within a study of blood T cell repertoires in COVID-19. Measured with immunoSEQ multiplex PCR; TCRdb has only the in-frame clones, and not every one. The sample consists of about 230,000 clones, roughly 80% of them appearing once. CDR1 is MNHEY and CDR2 is SVGAGI in the germline V gene. Trimming pared 8 bases from V and 2 bases from J, leaving 15 bases between. The CDR3 consists of 14 residues. This clone was detected only once. The chain uses TRBV6-5 and TRBJ2-5; tentatively, D is TRBD1 (5 bases). The sample consisted of peripheral blood. The receptor's source is a woman aged 70-85 years with active or convalescent COVID-19. CDR3 sequence (DNA): TGTGCCAGCGGGGCTATAACCCCTCAAGAGACCCAGTACTTC. This sequence encodes CASGAITPQETQYF.